What follows are 28 T cell receptor beta chains derived from one specimen sequenced in a study of cytomegalovirus exposure and HLA in healthy donors. Data came from immunoSEQ multiplex PCR; TCRdb stores just in-frame clones and leaves some out. This sample yields roughly 140,000 clones, of which around nine tenths are seen a single time; under 9% belongs to the top ten. The material sequenced was PBMCs. The receptor set was obtained from a man in his late teens or twenties in good health and CMV-seropositive.

This sequence joins TRBV6-5 and TRBJ2-5; a possible D gene is TRBD2 (6 bases). V was cut by 4 bases and J by 5 bases, with 17 bases left in between. The germline gives CDR1 MNHEY, CDR2 SVGAGI. CDR3 length: 15 residues. CDR3 in DNA: TGTGCCAGCAGTTTCAGACAGCCGGGGAGGGAGACCCAGTACTTC. Translated, it gives CASSFRQPGRETQYF.

V usage is TRBV7-7 and J usage is TRBJ2-3; the match to TRBD2 covers 8 bases. The germline V gene has CDR1 SSHAT and CDR2 FNYEAQ (reference sequence). The V gene end was trimmed by 2 bases and the J gene end by 5 bases; junction bases not matched to a gene: 6. This CDR3 spans 15 amino acids. CDR3 amino acids: CASSLSGGAGDTQYF. The DNA for the CDR3 is TGTGCCAGCAGCTTATCCGGGGGGGCCGGAGATACGCAGTATTTT.

The chain links TRBV13 to TRBJ2-7, with 7 bases lining up with TRBD2. Germline CDR1 is PRHDT and CDR2 is FYEKMQ (reference sequence). The CDR3 spans 16 residues. J was trimmed by 3 bases and V by 5 bases; bases with no gene match: 13. The CDR3 loop is CASSPPGGESRYEQYF. CDR3 nucleotide sequence: TGTGCCAGCAGCCCCCCGGGAGGAGAGAGCCGCTACGAGCAGTACTTC.

This chain uses TRBV9 with TRBJ1-3; no clear D. The CDR3 has 15 residues. Germline V gene data show CDR1 as SGDLS and CDR2 as YYNGEE. V dropped 3 bases and J dropped 2 bases, with 12 bases sitting between them. The CDR3 reads CASSALGGTGNTIYF. The CDR3 DNA reads as TGTGCCAGCAGCGCCCTCGGAGGGACTGGAAACACCATATATTTT.

V is TRBV27 and J is TRBJ1-2, with 8 bases fitting TRBD1. V dropped 2 bases and J dropped 8; count of bases not matched to a gene: 10. The CDR3 extends over 15 amino acids. Germline CDR1 reads MNHEY; CDR2 reads SMNVEV (reference sequence). The chain's CDR3 is CASSLQTTGASGYTF. In DNA, the CDR3 is TGTGCCAGCAGTTTACAAACGACAGGGGCCTCGGGCTACACCTTC.

The rearrangement links TRBV6-5 to TRBJ1-2, with 8 bases identical to TRBD1. The CDR3 sequence is 14 residues long. Germline CDR1 is MNHEY and CDR2 is SVGAGI. The ends lost 6 bases at V and 4 bases at J; junction bases unmatched: 7. The DNA for the CDR3 is TGTGCCAGCAGGACGGACAGGGAGAGCTATGGCTACACCTTC. Translated, it gives CASRTDRESYGYTF.

This chain connects TRBV10-3 to TRBJ2-1; 7 bases match TRBD2. CDR3 length: 14 residues. J lost 10 bases, V lost 4 bases, and 10 bases had no gene match. CDR1 and CDR2 from the germline V gene are ENHRY and SYGVKD. The CDR3 DNA reads TGTGCCATCAGTGCCGGCGGGAGAAGAGACGAGCAGTTCTTC. Its translation is CAISAGGRRDEQFF.

The CDR3 region is CASTEAGGDYNEQFF. Here the CDR3 DNA reads TGTGCCAGCACCGAAGCGGGAGGCGACTACAATGAGCAGTTCTTC. The chain is built from TRBV6-1 and TRBJ2-1; the match to TRBD2 covers 9 bases. J gave up 3 bases and V 7 bases, and 7 bases lay outside the gene matches. The germline V gene encodes CDR1 MNHNS and CDR2 SASEGT. The CDR3 totals 15 residues.

Notes on this clone: This CDR3 is also generated by other DNA sequences in the sample. V usage is TRBV2 and J usage is TRBJ1-1, with 7 bases identical to TRBD1. Germline V CDR1 and CDR2: SNHLY, FYNNEI. The junction had 1 base not matched to a gene; V was cut back by 6 bases and J by 0 bases. CDR3 length equals 13 residues. CDR3 sequence: CASRGQLNTEAFF. Here the CDR3 DNA reads TGTGCCAGCAGGGGACAGTTGAACACTGAAGCTTTCTTT.

This clone was recorded once. The CDR3 is CASRRPAGGPVNEQFF. The CDR3 DNA is TGTGCCTCACGACGTCCCGCGGGAGGGCCGGTGAATGAGCAGTTCTTC. The chain has TRBV30 and TRBJ2-1; 9 bases match TRBD2. Germline V gene data show CDR1 as GTSNPN and CDR2 as SVGIG (reference sequence). V trimming: 7 bases; J trimming: 7 bases; junction bases outside the gene matches: 17. The CDR3 is 16 residues long.

The V gene is TRBV25-1, the J gene TRBJ1-2, with 8 bases aligning to TRBD1. V lost 4 bases to trimming and J lost 0 bases; unmatched junction nucleotides: 4. Germline loops: CDR1 MGHDK, CDR2 SYGVNS. This CDR3 spans 15 amino acids. The chain's CDR3 is CASSVAGGSNYGYTF. The DNA for the CDR3 is TGTGCCAGCAGTGTGGCAGGGGGCTCTAACTATGGCTACACCTTC.

V gene TRBV15 combines with J gene TRBJ2-7; the match to TRBD2 covers 12 bases. This CDR3 is built from 16 residues. The junction had 12 bases not matched to a gene; V was cut back by 5 bases and J by 7 bases. CDR1 is LNHNV, CDR2 YYDKDF, per germline (reference sequence). The CDR3 is CATSGRLAGAGGEQYF. Here the CDR3 DNA reads TGTGCCACCAGCGGCCGACTAGCGGGGGCGGGTGGGGAGCAGTACTTC.

In nucleotides, the CDR3 is TGCGCCAGCAGTGATGAGTTCGGCTACGAGCAGTACTTC. Translation gives CASSDEFGYEQYF. The gene calls are TRBV10-1 and TRBJ2-7; unclear D gene. Germline V gene data show CDR1 as WNHNN and CDR2 as SYGVQD (reference sequence). V was clipped by 3 bases and J by 3 bases, with 9 bases between them. The CDR3 runs 13 residues.

The CDR3 DNA sequence: TGTGCCAGCAGCGGCAGGGGGGCCAAAAACATTCAGTACTTC. Encoded protein: CASSGRGAKNIQYF. J is TRBJ2-4 and V is TRBV11-1, with 7 bases identical to TRBD1. The CDR3 consists of 14 residues. V lost 5 bases, J lost 1 base, and 2 bases stayed unmatched. Germline lookup yields CDR1 SGHAT and CDR2 FQDESV (reference sequence).

In regard to this clone: The same CDR3 also results from other DNA sequences found in this sample. The V gene is TRBV5-1, the J gene TRBJ2-1; 10 nucleotides align to TRBD2. CDR1 SGHRS and CDR2 YFSETQ come from the germline V gene. This CDR3 contains 15 residues. Losses at the gene ends were 3 bases for V and 2 bases for J; bases not matched to a gene: 2. This chain's CDR3 is CASSSLAGAYNEQFF. The CDR3 coding sequence is TGCGCCAGCAGCTCCCTAGCGGGAGCCTACAATGAGCAGTTCTTC.

The gene calls are TRBV27 and TRBJ2-3, with D perhaps matching TRBD2 (5 bases). The CDR3 is made up of 15 amino acids. Germline values: CDR1 MNHEY, CDR2 SMNVEV (reference sequence). Trimming stripped 5 bases from V and 2 bases from J, with 14 bases between. This CDR3 is CASSARTEVTDTQYF. The CDR3 DNA reads TGTGCCAGCAGTGCGCGGACTGAAGTCACAGATACGCAGTATTTT.

This clone appeared a single time. The chain links TRBV27 to TRBJ2-5; D possibly corresponds to TRBD2 (6 bases). V lost 5 bases to trimming and J lost 8 bases, with 12 bases between them. This CDR3 is built from 12 residues. Germline-derived CDR1 and CDR2 are MNHEY and SMNVEV (reference sequence). This CDR3 reads CASSRTGGTQYF. The CDR3 coding sequence is TGTGCCAGCAGTCGAACCGGGGGAACCCAGTACTTC.

The rearrangement links TRBV27 to TRBJ2-1, with 7 bases fitting TRBD2. CDR1 and CDR2 from the germline V gene are MNHEY and SMNVEV (reference sequence). J gave up 5 bases and V 4 bases, and 8 bases lay outside the gene matches. The CDR3 is made up of 15 amino acids. CDR3: CASSSEGGPNNEQFF. The DNA for the CDR3 is TGTGCCAGCAGTTCCGAGGGAGGGCCGAACAATGAGCAGTTCTTC.

The chain is built from TRBV11-1 and TRBJ2-1; 14 positions agree with TRBD2. The CDR3 covers 14 residues. The ends lost 5 bases at V and 9 bases at J; junction bases unmatched: 3. CDR1 is SGHAT and CDR2 is FQDESV in the germline V gene (reference sequence). The CDR3 here is CASSGTSGRGEQFF. The CDR3 DNA reads TGTGCCAGCAGCGGGACTAGCGGGAGAGGTGAGCAGTTCTTC.

The chain is built from TRBV5-8 and TRBJ1-6; 7 bases fit TRBD1. V shed 1 base and J 5 bases; nucleotides not matched to a gene: 6. The CDR3 covers 16 residues. CDR1 SGHTS and CDR2 YDEGEE come from the germline V gene. The CDR3 protein is CASSLRLTGNNSPLHF. The CDR3 bases are TGTGCCAGCAGCTTGCGGTTGACAGGGAATAATTCACCCCTCCACTTT.

This clone occurred once. The rearrangement uses TRBV10-3 and TRBJ2-5; the match to TRBD2 covers 9 bases. Germline V CDR1 and CDR2: ENHRY, SYGVKD. The V and J ends lost 7 bases and 1 base, in that order; junction bases with no gene match: 4. The CDR3 is 14 residues long. CDR3 in amino acids: CAIKARGGQETQYF. The CDR3, as DNA: TGTGCCATCAAGGCGCGGGGGGGCCAAGAGACCCAGTACTTC.

This clone was detected many times. An end of the junction does not agree with germline; a read error may underlie this. This chain joins TRBV7-7 and TRBJ2-7, with 7 positions matching TRBD2. This CDR3 region has 14 residues. Germline CDR1 and CDR2: SSHAT and FNYEAQ (reference sequence). Here the CDR3 reads CASSPGGGTYEQYF. CDR3 nucleotide sequence: TGTGCTAGCAGCCCAGGCGGGGGTACCTACGAGCAGTACTTC.

The chain recombines TRBV5-1 with TRBJ1-1; D perhaps matches TRBD1 (6 bases). Trimming removed 5 bases at V and 0 bases at J, with 8 bases between. Looked up from germline, CDR1 is SGHRS and CDR2 is YFSETQ. The CDR3 runs to 13 residues. The CDR3 sequence is CASRRTVNTEAFF. The CDR3 DNA reads TGCGCCAGCAGACGGACAGTGAACACTGAAGCTTTCTTT.

The chain links TRBV6-5 to TRBJ1-1; 8 bases agree with TRBD1. The V gene end was trimmed by 6 bases and the J gene end by 2 bases; junction bases not matched to a gene: 5. This CDR3 region has 14 residues. Germline loops: CDR1 MNHEY, CDR2 SVGAGI. CDR3 coding DNA: TGTGCCAGCAGGGTCGACAGGGGAAACACTGAAGCTTTCTTT. It encodes CASRVDRGNTEAFF.

This sequence joins TRBV9 and TRBJ2-1, with unresolved D. CDR1 SGDLS and CDR2 YYNGEE come from the germline V gene. V lost 0 bases and J 0 bases, leaving 4 bases between the germline ends. This CDR3 has 14 residues. CDR3 nucleotides: TGTGCCAGCAGCGTAGTAGACTCCTACAATGAGCAGTTCTTC. Translating gives CASSVVDSYNEQFF.

The chain couples TRBV10-1 to TRBJ1-1, with D hard to call. Germline assignment: CDR1 WNHNN and CDR2 SYGVQD (reference sequence). CDR3 length: 15 amino acids. The ends were cut back, 0 bases at V and 5 bases at J, with 13 bases in the middle. For the CDR3, the DNA is TGCGCCAGCAGTGAGTCGATCCGGGTTGGGACTGAAGCTTTCTTT. This encodes CASSESIRVGTEAFF.

As DNA, the CDR3 is TGTGCCAGCAGGCGGCGCTCAACTAATGAAAAACTGTTTTTT. Its translation is CASRRRSTNEKLFF. The V gene is TRBV27, the J gene TRBJ1-4, with D uncertain. With 6 bases removed from V and 0 bases from J, the gap between germline ends came to 8 bases. The CDR3 spans 14 residues. Germline loops: CDR1 MNHEY, CDR2 SMNVEV (reference sequence). The variable domain in full, with the rest retrieved from reference TRBV27 and TRBJ1-4, is EAQVTQNPRYLITVTGKKLTVTCSQNMNHEYMSWYRQDPGLGLRQIYYSMNVEVTDKGDVPEGYKVSRKEKRNFPLILESPSPNQTSLYFCASRRRSTNEKLFFGSGTQLSVL.

This sequence joins TRBV6-5 and TRBJ1-1; 7 positions match TRBD1. CDR1 and CDR2 from the germline V gene are MNHEY and SVGAGI. Unmatched junction bases numbered 10, after V lost 6 bases and J lost 3 bases. This CDR3 is 15 amino acids long. The CDR3 reads CASRILGTVDTEAFF. The CDR3, as DNA: TGTGCCAGCAGGATCCTCGGGACAGTCGACACTGAAGCTTTCTTT.